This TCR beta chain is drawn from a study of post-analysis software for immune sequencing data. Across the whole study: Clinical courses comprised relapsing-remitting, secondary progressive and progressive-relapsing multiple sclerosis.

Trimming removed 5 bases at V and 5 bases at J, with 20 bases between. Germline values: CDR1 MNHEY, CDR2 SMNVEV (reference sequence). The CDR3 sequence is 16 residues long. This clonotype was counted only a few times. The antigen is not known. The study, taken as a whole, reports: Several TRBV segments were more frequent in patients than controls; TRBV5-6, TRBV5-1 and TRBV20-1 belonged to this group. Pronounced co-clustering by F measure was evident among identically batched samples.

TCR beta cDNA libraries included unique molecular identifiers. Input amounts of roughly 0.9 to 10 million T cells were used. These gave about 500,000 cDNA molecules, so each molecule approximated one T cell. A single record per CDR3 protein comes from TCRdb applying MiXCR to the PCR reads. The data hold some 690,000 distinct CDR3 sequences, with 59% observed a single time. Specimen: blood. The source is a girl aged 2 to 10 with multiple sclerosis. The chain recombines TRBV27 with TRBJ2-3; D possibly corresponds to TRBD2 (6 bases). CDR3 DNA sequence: TGTGCCAGCAGTACACTCCGGGGAGGCCAAAGAGATACGCAGTATTTT. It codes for CASSTLRGGQRDTQYF.